This T cell receptor (beta chain) was recorded in a study of blood T cells in healthy people across ages. This CDR3 contains 15 residues. CDR1 is DFQATT, CDR2 SNEGSKA, per germline (reference sequence). Sample-barcoded 5' priming and a J-beta primer mix drove a second PCR of roughly 6 to 12 cycles. Each CDR3 protein is one row after TCRdb ran MiXCR on the 5' RACE reads. The sample records 980,000 or so distinct CDR3 sequences, 45% to 50% being singletons. The sequence was collected from a man aged 25 to 45 in good health. This sequence joins TRBV20-1 and TRBJ2-7; D might be TRBD2 (5 bases). The specimen sequenced was blood. The CDR3 loop reads CSRSSGGTAKNEQYF. In DNA form, the CDR3 reads TGCAGCAGATCTAGTGGAGGAACCGCCAAGAACGAGCAGTACTTC.